This T cell receptor (beta chain) was identified in a study of T cell responses to AZD1222 COVID-19 vaccine. Study-wide points: Nearly half of the spike-specific TCRs reportedly recognize variant regions that carry no mutations. White British donors predominated, females outnumbered males, and clonal diversity was possibly underestimated. CD4 TCRs associated with vaccination spanned spike, dominating at 160-218 and 743-854. The breadth and depth of Spike-specific TCRs increased once two AZD1222 doses had been given.

Worth noting for this clone: Its cognate antigen is unknown.

The CDR3 contains 16 residues. Germline CDR1 and CDR2: SGHNT and YYREEE (reference sequence). V gave up 4 bases and J gave up 0 bases, with 11 bases separating them. Assay used: immunoSEQ multiplex PCR; TCRdb lists only in-frame clones, some missing. Of 90,000 to 110,000 clones in the sample, approximately 90% were seen once. Sequenced here: peripheral blood, sampled on day 0 of AZD1222 vaccination. The V call is TRBV5-4, the J call TRBJ1-6; weak D call: TRBD1 (6 bases). This clonotype was obtained from an adult in good health. As DNA, the CDR3 is TGTGCCAGCAGCGAGGACAGAGGCTCCTATAATTCACCCCTCCACTTT. This gives the protein CASSEDRGSYNSPLHF.